Listed here are 18 T cell receptor beta chains from one sample, sequenced in a study of STAT3 mutations in large granular lymphocyte leukemia. Study results and caveats: In T-cell large granular lymphocyte leukemia, about half of patients showed multiple immunodominant subclonotypes.

The antigens these receptors bind are not known. The assay was immunoSEQ multiplex PCR, and TCRdb's table has in-frame clones only and misses some. The repertoire holds some 6,000 clones, with 77% as singletons. Sequenced sample: peripheral blood mononuclear cells. The source is a man aged 35 to 55 with T-cell large granular lymphocyte leukemia. Some clones in this sample may be carry-over from other donors' samples.

The sample holds one count of this clone. This chain links TRBV6-1 with TRBJ2-7; 12 bases align to TRBD2. The CDR3 sequence is 14 residues long. Trimming took 8 bases from V and 6 from J; bases not matched to a gene: 8. CDR1 is MNHNS and CDR2 is SASEGT in the germline V gene. The CDR3 DNA follows: TGTGCCAGCTGTAGGACTAGCGGGGACAGCGAGCAGTACTTC. Translation: CASCRTSGDSEQYF.

The gene calls are TRBV30 and TRBJ2-7; 14 bases map to TRBD2. J lost 4 bases, V lost 1 base, and 9 bases had no gene match. This CDR3 comprises 17 residues. CDR1 and CDR2 from the germline V gene are GTSNPN and SVGIG (reference sequence). CDR3 residues: CAWSGDVGTSGSYEQYF. The DNA for the CDR3 is TGTGCCTGGAGTGGCGACGTCGGGACTAGCGGGAGTTACGAGCAGTACTTC.

V and J are TRBV23-1 and TRBJ1-1, with TRBD1 as a possible D gene (6 bases). TRBV23-1 is placed among ORFs of uncertain function. Trimming shortened V by 4 bases and J by 4 bases, and 7 bases separated the two germline ends. CDR3 length equals 12 residues. This CDR3 is CASSRTATEAFF. The CDR3 coding sequence is TGCGCCAGCAGTCGGACAGCCACTGAAGCTTTCTTT.

The chain links TRBV9 to TRBJ2-5, with 7 nucleotides matching TRBD2. The germline gives CDR1 SGDLS, CDR2 YYNGEE. The V segment lost 0 bases and the J segment 3 bases; nucleotides outside the gene matches: 5. CDR3 length: 15 residues. DNA of the CDR3: TGTGCCAGCAGCGTAGATTCCGGGAGGAAAGAGACCCAGTACTTC. Translation: CASSVDSGRKETQYF.

The rearrangement uses TRBV7-6 and TRBJ2-3; D gene unclear. Germline lookup yields CDR1 SGHVS and CDR2 FNYEAQ. The ends were cut back, 1 base at V and 0 bases at J, with 17 bases in the middle. The CDR3 covers 18 residues. The CDR3, as DNA: TGTGCCAGCAGCTTAGAAGGATGGTCTCGTGATAGCACAGATACGCAGTATTTT. Amino acids: CASSLEGWSRDSTDTQYF.

This chain joins TRBV21-1 and TRBJ1-5; the D call of TRBD1 is as the table states it, not checked on the DNA. TRBV21-1 is termed a pseudogene. This CDR3 comprises 16 residues. The CDR3 loop is CASSKVRGQPNQPQHF. The CDR3 DNA is TGTGCCAGCAGCAAGGTACGCGGACAACCGAATCAGCCCCAGCATTTT.

In its sample, this clone was seen once. The chain employs TRBV6-5 and TRBJ1-1, with D uncertain. The V end lost 10 bases, the J end lost 0 bases, and 9 bases lay between the germline ends. Germline V gives CDR1 MNHEY, CDR2 SVGAGI. The CDR3 has 12 amino acids. CDR3 residues: CATSTVNTEAFF. The CDR3 DNA follows: TGTGCCACCTCAACAGTGAACACTGAAGCTTTCTTT.

The V call is TRBV28, the J call TRBJ2-3; D is possibly TRBD1 (5 bases). There are 14 residues in the CDR3. CDR1 and CDR2 from the germline V gene are MDHEN and SYDVKM. Between the trimmed V and J ends, which lost 2 bases and 2 bases, there was a span of 8 bases. DNA of the CDR3: TGTGCCAGCAGTTTAGCCAGGGCCACAGATACGCAGTATTTT. Translating gives CASSLARATDTQYF.

The chain recombines TRBV28 with TRBJ1-5; 8 positions agree with TRBD1. From germline, CDR1 is MDHEN and CDR2 SYDVKM. CDR3 length equals 16 residues. Trimming removed 6 bases from V and 2 bases from J; junction bases left unmatched: 9. The CDR3 DNA sequence: TGTGCCAGCAGCAAAAACAGGGGGACCGGCAATCAGCCCCAGCATTTT. Encoded protein: CASSKNRGTGNQPQHF.

V gene TRBV28 combines with J gene TRBJ1-4, with D perhaps matching TRBD1 (5 bases). Germline CDR1 is MDHEN and CDR2 is SYDVKM. Deletions cut 5 bases from V and 0 bases from J, with 13 bases between. The CDR3 has 16 amino acids. Written as DNA, the CDR3 is TGTGCCAGCAGTAGAACAGGCGAGACAACTAATGAAAAACTGTTTTTT. Its translation: CASSRTGETTNEKLFF. The whole variable domain, filled in from reference TRBV28 and TRBJ1-4, reads DVKVTQSSRYLVKRTGEKVFLECVQDMDHENMFWYRQDPGLGLRLIYFSYDVKMKEKGDIPEGYSVSREKKERFSLILESASTNQTSMYLCASSRTGETTNEKLFFGSGTQLSVL.

This clone has only a few counts. The chain recombines TRBV10-3 with TRBJ2-7, with 11 bases identical to TRBD2. V gave up 5 bases and J gave up 0 bases; unmatched junction bases: 9. CDR1 is ENHRY, CDR2 SYGVKD, per germline. This CDR3 is 17 amino acids long. CDR3 in amino acids: CAISNKPGTSGSYEQYF. Written as DNA, the CDR3 is TGTGCCATCAGTAATAAACCCGGGACTAGCGGCTCCTACGAGCAGTACTTC.

This clone was counted a single time. This sequence joins TRBV28 and TRBJ1-2; 7 positions agree with TRBD1. The V gene's germline CDR1 is MDHEN and CDR2 SYDVKM. The V gene end was trimmed by 5 bases and the J gene end by 4 bases; junction bases not matched to a gene: 10. The CDR3 has 15 amino acids. CDR3 loop: CASSPLETGTYGYTF. The CDR3 DNA follows: TGTGCCAGCAGTCCCCTTGAGACAGGGACCTATGGCTACACCTTC.

V and J are TRBV5-1 and TRBJ2-1; TRBD1 aligns across 9 bases. There are 18 residues in the CDR3. Germline-derived CDR1 and CDR2 are SGHRS and YFSETQ. The V segment lost 5 bases and the J segment 7 bases; nucleotides outside the gene matches: 19. The CDR3 sequence is CASRPTGGLVMGVNEQFF. The CDR3 region has the DNA TGCGCCAGCAGACCCACAGGGGGCCTGGTGATGGGTGTGAATGAGCAGTTCTTC. The full variable domain, with the rest looked up from reference TRBV5-1 and TRBJ2-1, is KAGVTQTPRYLIKTRGQQVTLSCSPISGHRSVSWYQQTPGQGLQFLFEYFSETQRNKGNFPGRFSGRQFSNSRSEMNVSTLELGDSALYLCASRPTGGLVMGVNEQFFGPGTRLTVL.

V gene TRBV11-3 combines with J gene TRBJ2-1; 9 bases line up with TRBD2. The CDR3 sequence is 17 residues long. Trimming removed 3 bases from V and 4 bases from J; junction bases left unmatched: 10. Per germline, CDR1 SGHNT and CDR2 YENEEA. The CDR3 sequence: CASSLGVAGEPYNEQFF. CDR3 in DNA: TGTGCCAGCAGCTTGGGCGTAGCGGGGGAACCTTACAATGAGCAGTTCTTC.

The J gene is TRBJ1-5, the V gene TRBV6-1, with D possibly being TRBD1 (6 bases). V was trimmed by 10 bases and J by 1 base, leaving 11 bases between them. Germline CDR1 and CDR2: MNHNS and SASEGT. The length of the CDR3 is 13 residues. Here the CDR3 reads CATKTGSNQPQHF. CDR3 nucleotides: TGTGCCACCAAGACAGGAAGCAATCAGCCCCAGCATTTT.

The CDR3 region is CASSPRSAGGWYEQYF. The CDR3 DNA is TGTGCCAGCAGCCCCCGTTCAGCGGGAGGTTGGTACGAGCAGTACTTC. The rearrangement links TRBV7-3 to TRBJ2-7, with 9 bases fitting TRBD2. J was trimmed by 4 bases and V by 5 bases; bases with no gene match: 12. CDR3 length: 16 residues. Germline V lookup: CDR1 SGHTA, CDR2 FQGTGA.

CDR3 amino acids: CASSLTYTGNTIYF. DNA of the CDR3: TGTGCCAGCAGCCTAACCTACACCGGGAACACCATATATTTT. The V call is TRBV14, the J call TRBJ1-3; no clear D. CDR3 length: 14 amino acids. CDR1 and CDR2 from the germline V gene are SGHDN and FVKESK. V lost 4 bases and J lost 7, with 14 bases in between.

The CDR3 DNA reads as TGTGCCAGCAGTTCTTCCCCCCTAAACTATGGCTACACCTTC. Amino acid sequence: CASSSSPLNYGYTF. V usage is TRBV28 and J usage is TRBJ1-2; D unresolved. This CDR3 has 14 amino acids. Germline loops: CDR1 MDHEN, CDR2 SYDVKM. The ends were cut back, 4 bases at V and 2 bases at J, with 11 bases in the middle.